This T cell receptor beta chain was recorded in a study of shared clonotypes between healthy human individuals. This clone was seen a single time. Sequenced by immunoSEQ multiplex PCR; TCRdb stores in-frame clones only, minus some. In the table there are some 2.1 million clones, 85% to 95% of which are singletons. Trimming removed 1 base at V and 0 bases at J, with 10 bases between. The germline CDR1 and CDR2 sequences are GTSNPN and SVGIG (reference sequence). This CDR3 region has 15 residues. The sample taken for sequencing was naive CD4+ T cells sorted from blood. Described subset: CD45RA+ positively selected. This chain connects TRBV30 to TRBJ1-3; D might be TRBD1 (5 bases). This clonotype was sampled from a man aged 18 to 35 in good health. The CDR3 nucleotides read TGTGCCTGGAGTGGGGGCATAAACTCTGGAAACACCATATATTTT. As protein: CAWSGGINSGNTIYF.